This is a list of T cell receptor beta chains from one sample in a study of cytomegalovirus exposure and HLA in healthy donors. Sequenced by immunoSEQ multiplex PCR; TCRdb stores in-frame clones only, minus some. This sample has 150,000 or so clones; about 74% occur once, and the top ten carry 4.3%. Sequenced sample: PBMCs. The source of these receptors is a man aged 18-30 years in good health and CMV-seropositive. CDR3s include the opening cysteine and the closing phenylalanine or tryptophan. Fields, in order: V gene, J gene, D gene, CDR3 protein. D genes are given only for firm matches.

>TRBV7-8|TRBJ2-7|.
CASSPPTGTYEQYF
>TRBV27|TRBJ2-5|.
CASSYLPGLQGTQYF
>TRBV7-9|TRBJ1-2|.
CASSPGQATGYGYTF
>TRBV7-2|TRBJ2-7|TRBD2
CASSLKGLAGSYEQYF
>TRBV7-2|TRBJ2-7|TRBD1
CASSAQTGIMDEQYF
>TRBV7-2|TRBJ2-2|.
CASSLDGVKQGELFF
>TRBV7-8|TRBJ2-1|TRBD2
CASSSGLAVYNEQFF
>TRBV5-4|TRBJ2-6|.
CASSLDSSGANVLTF
>TRBV19|TRBJ1-6|TRBD1
CASSLDRESPLHF
>TRBV4-1|TRBJ1-1|.
CASRYRENTEAFF
>TRBV13|TRBJ1-6|.
CASSLAGGSPLHF
>TRBV6-5|TRBJ2-7|.
CASRAEVPSYEQYF
>TRBV30|TRBJ1-1|.
CAWSPTTEAFF
>TRBV20-1|TRBJ1-1|.
CSARAPSGAFF
>TRBV7-6|TRBJ2-7|.
CASSLGPDSPYEQYF
>TRBV9|TRBJ2-1|TRBD1
CASSVGQGIDNEQFF
>TRBV27|TRBJ2-6|.
CASSLRGFGANVLTF
>TRBV5-1|TRBJ2-2|TRBD1
CASSLRDRANTGELFF
>TRBV7-9|TRBJ1-4|.
CASSPMGGNEKLFF
>TRBV7-3|TRBJ1-2|.
CASSLDTNYGYTF
>TRBV6-6|TRBJ2-7|.
CASSYSGTDPGMQYF
>TRBV15|TRBJ1-3|.
CATSRFTGNTIYF
>TRBV28|TRBJ1-2|.
CASGLDGTGLYSYTF
>TRBV28|TRBJ1-5|TRBD1
CASSTGPRQPQHF
>TRBV19|TRBJ1-5|.
CASSIVTGSNQPQHF
>TRBV18|TRBJ1-2|TRBD1
CASSQGEDYGYTF
>TRBV6-1|TRBJ2-2|TRBD2
CASAGTGGYTGELFF
>TRBV29-1|TRBJ2-3|.
CSVDLYADTDTQYF
>TRBV9|TRBJ2-2|.
CASSAQGLGGELFF
>TRBV7-2|TRBJ2-7|.
CASSLVRYEQYF
>TRBV6-4|TRBJ1-1|.
CASSGQINTEAFF
>TRBV19|TRBJ1-5|TRBD1
CASSDRGRGKQPQHF
>TRBV5-6|TRBJ2-7|TRBD2
CASSVSGGTYEQYF
>TRBV18|TRBJ2-2|TRBD2
CATPAGETGELFF
>TRBV19|TRBJ1-1|.
CASSQGLNTEAFF
>TRBV5-1|TRBJ2-6|.
CASSFGSSGANVLTF
>TRBV7-2|TRBJ1-3|.
CASTLGSLPGNTIYF
>TRBV2|TRBJ2-7|TRBD1
CASSLRDRYLPYEQYF
>TRBV5-1|TRBJ2-3|.
CASSSLQKASTDTQYF
>TRBV5-6|TRBJ1-1|.
CASSLLRDKIYEAFF
>TRBV27|TRBJ2-2|.
CASSLGGNRRHGELFF
>TRBV18|TRBJ1-4|.
CASSRGRLHEKLFF
>TRBV10-1|TRBJ1-2|.
CASSSGTLYGYTF